This T cell receptor beta chain was recorded in a study of glioma-infiltrating T cells after dendritic cell vaccination. Turning to the study itself: Glioblastoma patients came from Phase I and II dendritic cell vaccination trials. Patients received three intradermal dendritic cell vaccine injections at biweekly intervals. Study outcomes and limitations: Higher pretreatment TIL content predicted longer progression-free time and survival. Survival was not directly related to TCR clonality in these patients.

Note on this clone: Its antigen is currently unknown. Other DNA variants within this sample encode the same CDR3.

V shed 1 base, J shed 4 bases, and the junction held 1 base outside the gene matches. Germline V gene lookup returns CDR1 SEHNR and CDR2 FQNEAQ (reference sequence). This CDR3 is built from 14 residues. The method was immunoSEQ multiplex PCR; TCRdb's version includes in-frame clones alone and lacks a portion of them. The profile covers 80,000 to 95,000 clones, with 85% appearing a single time and around 8.5% taken by the ten largest. Described time point: after dendritic cell vaccination, including at tumor progression/relapse. The starting material was blood, obtained after dendritic cell vaccination. The sequence was obtained from a human donor with glioblastoma. The chain has TRBV7-9 and TRBJ1-5; 7 nucleotides match TRBD1. The DNA of the CDR3 is TGTGCCAGCAGCTTAGGACAGGGTAATCAGCCCCAGCATTTT. Protein: CASSLGQGNQPQHF.